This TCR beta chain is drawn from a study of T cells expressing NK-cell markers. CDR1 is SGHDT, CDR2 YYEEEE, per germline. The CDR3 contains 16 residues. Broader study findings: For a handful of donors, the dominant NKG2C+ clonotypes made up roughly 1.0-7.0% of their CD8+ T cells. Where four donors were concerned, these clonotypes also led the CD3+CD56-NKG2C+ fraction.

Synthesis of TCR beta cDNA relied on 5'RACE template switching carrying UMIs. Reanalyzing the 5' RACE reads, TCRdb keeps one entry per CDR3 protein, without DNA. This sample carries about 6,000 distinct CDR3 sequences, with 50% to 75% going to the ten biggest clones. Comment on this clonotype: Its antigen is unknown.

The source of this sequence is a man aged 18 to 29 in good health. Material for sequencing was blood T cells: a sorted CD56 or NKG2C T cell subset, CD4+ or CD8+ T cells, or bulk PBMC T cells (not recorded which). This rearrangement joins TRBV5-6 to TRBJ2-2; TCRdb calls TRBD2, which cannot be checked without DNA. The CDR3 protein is CASSLVGISGTGELFF.